This T cell receptor (beta chain) was identified in a study of blood T cell repertoires in COVID-19. Study summary: The United States, Italy and Spain were the sources of the acute and convalescent COVID-19 samples.

Trimming cost V 6 bases and J 5 bases, with 19 bases left between them. There are 15 residues in the CDR3. Germline values: CDR1 LNHDA, CDR2 SQIVND (reference sequence). Each participant's cohort was designated according to participant-reported clinical history. Recovered status in Cohort 3 required two negative PCRs, clearance, or symptom resolution. Clones were sequenced by immunoSEQ multiplex PCR, and TCRdb holds only the in-frame ones, with some missing. The table records a few hundred thousand clones, less than 85% of them present only once. This clonotype was obtained from a woman in her forties or fifties who had recovered from COVID-19. The sequenced sample was PBMCs or T cells enriched from blood (not recorded which). The genes are TRBV19 and TRBJ1-1; tentative D call: TRBD1 (6 bases). CDR3 bases: TGTGCCAGTAGCGTTAGGCGTAGACAGGCAACTGAAGCTTTCTTT. Amino acid sequence: CASSVRRRQATEAFF.